The 9 T cell receptor beta chains below all came from one sample that was sequenced in a study of blood T cells in healthy people across ages. Using a J-beta primer mix together with a sample-barcoded 5' primer, a second PCR was run for about 7 to 12 cycles. Via MiXCR, TCRdb re-called the 5' RACE reads, giving one row per CDR3 protein. The data contain about 800,000 distinct CDR3 sequences, roughly 64% of them singletons. Specimen: blood. These receptors all stem from a man aged 25-40 years in good health.

The chain links TRBV27 to TRBJ1-2, with D tentatively TRBD1 (5 bases). With 0 bases removed from V and 5 bases from J, the gap between germline ends came to 13 bases. Germline V CDR1 and CDR2: MNHEY, SMNVEV (reference sequence). CDR3 length: 15 residues. Here the CDR3 DNA reads TGTGCCAGCAGTTTATCCGGCGGGGGGTTGTATGGCTACACCTTC. This codes for CASSLSGGGLYGYTF.

This clonotype was observed a handful of times. CDR3: CASSYTKSRALSGANVLTF. In nucleotides, the CDR3 is TGTGCCAGCAGTTACACCAAGAGTAGGGCACTCTCTGGGGCCAACGTCCTGACTTTC. The V call is TRBV6-5, the J call TRBJ2-6; D not certain. Germline lookup yields CDR1 MNHEY and CDR2 SVGAGI. CDR3 size: 19 residues. The V gene lost 2 bases and the J gene lost 0 bases, with 17 bases spanning the gap.

This clonotype was observed once. The rearrangement uses TRBV5-1 and TRBJ2-7; 10 nucleotides agree with TRBD2. Germline CDR1 is SGHRS and CDR2 is YFSETQ. The trim removed 0 bases at V and 9 bases at J, leaving 6 bases unmatched. CDR3 length: 14 residues. The CDR3 spells CASSLVLAGEGQYF. In nucleotides, the CDR3 is TGCGCCAGCAGCTTGGTGCTAGCGGGAGAGGGGCAGTACTTC. Filled out from reference TRBV5-1 and TRBJ2-7, the complete variable domain reads KAGVTQTPRYLIKTRGQQVTLSCSPISGHRSVSWYQQTPGQGLQFLFEYFSETQRNKGNFPGRFSGRQFSNSRSEMNVSTLELGDSALYLCASSLVLAGEGQYFGPGTRLTVT.

CDR3 coding DNA: TGTGCCAGCAGTTACCTTCCGGTCAGCGGGAAGGTGAATGAGCAGTTCTTC. This sequence encodes CASSYLPVSGKVNEQFF. The chain links TRBV6-2 or TRBV6-3 to TRBJ2-1; TRBD2 matches 7 bases. The germline V gene has CDR1 MNHEY and CDR2 SVGEGT. This CDR3 spans 17 amino acids. V was pared by 2 bases and J by 7 bases, with 14 bases of the junction left unmatched.

The chain has TRBV7-8 and TRBJ2-1; 9 nucleotides agree with TRBD2. This CDR3 region has 15 residues. After removal of 7 bases from V and 6 bases from J, the junction contained 10 bases not matched to a gene. Germline V lookup: CDR1 SGHVS, CDR2 FQNEAQ. This CDR3 reads CASNFLAGPFNEQFF. The CDR3 DNA sequence: TGTGCCAGCAACTTCCTAGCGGGACCCTTCAATGAGCAGTTCTTC.

This clonotype showed up just a few times. The chain is built from TRBV12-3 or TRBV12-4 and TRBJ1-5; D gene unclear. The V and J ends lost 2 bases and 2 bases respectively, with 7 bases between them. The CDR3 has 14 residues. CDR3 sequence: CASSLMQGNQPQHF. The CDR3 DNA reads TGTGCCAGCAGTTTAATGCAGGGCAATCAGCCCCAGCATTTT.

The rearrangement uses TRBV3-1 and TRBJ2-5; 8 bases match TRBD1. The J call may be faulty, since TRBJ2-7 better matches the DNA end. The CDR3 loop spans 15 amino acids. Germline values: CDR1 LGHDT, CDR2 YNNKEL (reference sequence). The CDR3, as DNA: TGTGCCAGCAGCCAAGAAAACAGGGGGGCTAGCGAGCAGTACTTC. Translation: CASSQENRGASEQYF.

V usage is TRBV7-2 and J usage is TRBJ1-4, with D unclear. Trimming stripped 1 base from V and 8 bases from J, with 11 bases between. The CDR3 length is 14 residues. Germline V CDR1 and CDR2: SGHTA, FQGNSA. CDR3 sequence reads: CASSLVVDGEKLFF. CDR3 sequence (DNA): TGTGCCAGCAGCTTAGTAGTGGACGGGGAAAAACTGTTTTTT. Supplemented by reference TRBV7-2 and TRBJ1-4, the full variable domain reads GAGVSQSPSNKVTEKGKDVELRCDPISGHTALYWYRQSLGQGLEFLIYFQGNSAPDKSGLPSDRFSAERTGGSVSTLTIQRTQQEDSAVYLCASSLVVDGEKLFFGSGTQLSVL.

The rearrangement links TRBV13 to TRBJ2-7; possible D gene TRBD2, 6 bases. V shed 5 bases and J shed 0 bases, with 14 bases lying between them. Germline CDR1 PRHDT, CDR2 FYEKMQ (reference sequence). The CDR3 loop spans 15 amino acids. CDR3 DNA sequence: TGTGCCAGCAGCCATATCGGGGGACTCTCCTACGAGCAGTACTTC. Amino acid sequence: CASSHIGGLSYEQYF.